The 8 T cell receptor beta chains in this list originate from one sample, sequenced in a study of regulatory and conventional T cells in RAG deficiency (dated by TCRdb to about 2017). The library came from the immunoSEQ multiplex PCR assay. TCRdb carries this immuneACCESS record with in-frame sequences only. Its versions omit some clonotypes, under half of them owing to an unresolved V gene in the studies checked, with the rest unexplained. This sample is represented by 8,500 or so clones; around 81% of them were singletons. The ten largest account for about 35% of the sample. These data were also filed under a second study, of regulatory T cells. Taken from the second paper: The multiplex PCR used 52 forward TRBV primers and 13 reverse TRBJ primers, with assay-based and computational corrections for amplification bias.

Material: CD8+ T cells sorted from blood. The origin of the receptors is a human donor in good health.

The V gene is TRBV10-2, the J gene TRBJ2-7; D unresolved. The germline V gene has CDR1 WSHSY and CDR2 SAAADI. The ends were cut back, 2 bases at V and 8 bases at J, with 22 bases in the middle. The CDR3 is 16 residues long. CDR3 loop: CASSEGFGRSFEQQYF. DNA for the CDR3: TGCGCCAGCAGTGAGGGTTTCGGCAGGTCCTTCGAACAGCAGTACTTC.

The chain couples TRBV7-6 to TRBJ1-1; no clear D. Germline V gives CDR1 SGHVS, CDR2 FNYEAQ. The CDR3 covers 14 residues. V gave up 5 bases and J gave up 3 bases, with 13 bases separating them. CDR3 coding DNA: TGTGCCAGCAGCCTATTTGACCGGGACACTGAAGCTTTCTTT. As protein: CASSLFDRDTEAFF.

The CDR3 loop reads CASSAGTGDYGYTF. The CDR3 DNA is TGTGCCAGCAGCGCCGGCACAGGGGACTATGGCTACACCTTC. V is TRBV4-2 and J is TRBJ1-2; 7 positions agree with TRBD1. Germline lookup yields CDR1 LGHNA and CDR2 YNFKEQ. Losses at the gene ends were 5 bases for V and 3 bases for J; bases not matched to a gene: 6. The CDR3 is 14 residues long.

The rearrangement joins TRBV25-1 to TRBJ1-1; D gene ambiguous. V was trimmed by 6 bases and J by 6 bases, leaving 11 bases between them. Germline V lookup: CDR1 MGHDK, CDR2 SYGVNS. This CDR3 contains 12 residues. In DNA form, the CDR3 reads TGTGCCAGCAGGAGAGGCCTCGCTGAAGCTTTCTTT. Translated: CASRRGLAEAFF. Complete variable domain (other parts from reference TRBV25-1 and TRBJ1-1): EADIYQTPRYLVIGTGKKITLECSQTMGHDKMYWYQQDPGMELHLIHYSYGVNSTEKGDLSSESTVSRIRTEHFPLTLESARPSHTSQYLCASRRGLAEAFFGQGTRLTVV.

The chain is built from TRBV6-5 and TRBJ2-5, with no clear D. The J call is uncertain, as TRBJ2-7 better fits the DNA end. Per germline, CDR1 MNHEY and CDR2 SVGAGI. The CDR3 spans 16 residues. The CDR3 bases are TGTGCCAGCAGTTCCCGACTGGGTAGGAGCTCCTACGAGCAGTACTTC. Its translation is CASSSRLGRSSYEQYF.

The rearrangement joins TRBV5-4 to TRBJ1-1, with D hard to call. The CDR3 has 15 amino acids. V was trimmed by 0 bases and J by 3 bases, leaving 12 bases between them. Per germline, CDR1 SGHNT and CDR2 YYREEE (reference sequence). CDR3 loop: CASSLVRGMDTEAFF. The DNA of the CDR3 is TGTGCCAGCAGCTTGGTGAGAGGGATGGACACTGAAGCTTTCTTT.

The chain has TRBV6-1 and TRBJ2-1, with D perhaps being TRBD1 or TRBD2 (6 bases each). Germline CDR1 reads MNHNS; CDR2 reads SASEGT. The CDR3 covers 13 residues. Deletions cut 6 bases from V and 5 bases from J, with 11 bases between. Written as DNA, the CDR3 is TGTGCCAGCAGCTGGGGGGCCAACAATGAGCAGTTCTTC. The encoded protein is CASSWGANNEQFF.

The count of this clone is one. The chain couples TRBV27 to TRBJ1-5; D not resolved. The CDR3 spans 13 residues. Germline CDR1 is MNHEY and CDR2 is SMNVEV (reference sequence). Trimming shortened V by 1 base and J by 4 bases, and 5 bases separated the two germline ends. The CDR3 DNA is TGTGCCAGCAGTTTATATCGTAATCAGCCCCAGCATTTT. Protein product: CASSLYRNQPQHF.